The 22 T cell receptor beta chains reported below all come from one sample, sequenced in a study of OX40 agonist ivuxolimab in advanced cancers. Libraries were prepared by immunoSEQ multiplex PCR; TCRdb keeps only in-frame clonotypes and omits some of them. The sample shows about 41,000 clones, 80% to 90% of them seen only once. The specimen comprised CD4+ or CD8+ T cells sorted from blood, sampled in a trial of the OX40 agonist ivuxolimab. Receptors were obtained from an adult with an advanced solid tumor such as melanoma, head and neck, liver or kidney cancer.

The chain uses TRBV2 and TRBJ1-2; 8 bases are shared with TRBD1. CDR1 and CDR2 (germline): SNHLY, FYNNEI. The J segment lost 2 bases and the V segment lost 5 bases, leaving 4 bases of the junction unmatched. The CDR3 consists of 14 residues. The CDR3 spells CASSPDRGNYGYTF. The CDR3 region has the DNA TGTGCCAGCAGTCCTGACAGGGGAAACTATGGCTACACCTTC.

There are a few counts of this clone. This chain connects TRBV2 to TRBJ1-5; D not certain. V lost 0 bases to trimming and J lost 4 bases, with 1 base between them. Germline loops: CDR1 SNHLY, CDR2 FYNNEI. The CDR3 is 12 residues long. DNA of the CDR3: TGTGCCAGCAGTGAAGCTAATCAGCCCCAGCATTTT. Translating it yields CASSEANQPQHF.

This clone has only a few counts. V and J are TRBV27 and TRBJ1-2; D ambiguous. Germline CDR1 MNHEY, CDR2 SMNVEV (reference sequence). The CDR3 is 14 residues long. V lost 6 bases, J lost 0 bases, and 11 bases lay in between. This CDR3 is CASRSRVANYGYTF. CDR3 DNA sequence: TGTGCCAGCAGATCACGGGTAGCTAACTATGGCTACACCTTC.

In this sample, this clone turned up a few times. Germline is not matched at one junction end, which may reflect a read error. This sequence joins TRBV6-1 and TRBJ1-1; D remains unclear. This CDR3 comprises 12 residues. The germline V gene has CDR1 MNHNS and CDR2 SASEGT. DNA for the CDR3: TGTGCCAGCAGTGAATTACGAAAGGGCCAGAGGTTT. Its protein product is CASSELRKGQRF.

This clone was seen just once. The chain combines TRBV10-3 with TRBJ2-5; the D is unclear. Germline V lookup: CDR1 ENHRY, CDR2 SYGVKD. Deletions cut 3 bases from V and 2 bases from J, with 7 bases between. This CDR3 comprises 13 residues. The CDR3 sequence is CAISEWRQETQYF. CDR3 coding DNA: TGTGCCATCAGTGAATGGCGGCAAGAGACCCAGTACTTC.

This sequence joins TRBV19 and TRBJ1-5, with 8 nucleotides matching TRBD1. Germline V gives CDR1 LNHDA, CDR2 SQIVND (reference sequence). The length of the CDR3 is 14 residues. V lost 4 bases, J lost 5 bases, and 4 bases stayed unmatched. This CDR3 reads CASSTATGDQPQHF. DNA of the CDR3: TGTGCCAGTAGTACAGCGACAGGGGATCAGCCCCAGCATTTT.

Here the CDR3 reads CASSDPIAGGYEQYF. The DNA for the CDR3 is TGCGCCAGCAGTGATCCCATAGCGGGAGGGTACGAGCAGTACTTC. V and J are TRBV10-1 and TRBJ2-7; 11 bases are a match to TRBD2. Germline V gives CDR1 WNHNN, CDR2 SYGVQD (reference sequence). With 3 bases clipped from V and 4 bases from J, the junction kept 5 bases outside the gene matches. The CDR3 covers 15 residues.

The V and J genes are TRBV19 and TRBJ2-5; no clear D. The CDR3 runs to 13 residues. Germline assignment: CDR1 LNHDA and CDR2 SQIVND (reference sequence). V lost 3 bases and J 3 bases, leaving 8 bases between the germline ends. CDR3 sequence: CASSIPPEETQYF. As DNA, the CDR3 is TGTGCCAGTAGTATCCCCCCCGAAGAGACCCAGTACTTC. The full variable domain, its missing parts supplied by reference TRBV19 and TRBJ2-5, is DGGITQSPKYLFRKEGQNVTLSCEQNLNHDAMYWYRQDPGQGLRLIYYSQIVNDFQKGDIAEGYSVSREKKESFPLTVTSAQKNPTAFYLCASSIPPEETQYFGPGTRLLVL.

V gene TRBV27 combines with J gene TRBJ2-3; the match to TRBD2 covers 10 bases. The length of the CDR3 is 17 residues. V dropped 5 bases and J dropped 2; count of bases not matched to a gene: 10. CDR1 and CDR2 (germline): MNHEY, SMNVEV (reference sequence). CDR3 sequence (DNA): TGTGCCAGCAGTCCTCACCGACTAGCGGGCCCCACAGATACGCAGTATTTT. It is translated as CASSPHRLAGPTDTQYF.

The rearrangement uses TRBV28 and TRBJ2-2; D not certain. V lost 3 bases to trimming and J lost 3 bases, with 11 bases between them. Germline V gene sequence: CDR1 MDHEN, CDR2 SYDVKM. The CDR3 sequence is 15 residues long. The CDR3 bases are TGTGCCAGCAGTTTGAGGCGGACCTACACCGGGGAGCTGTTTTTT. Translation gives CASSLRRTYTGELFF.

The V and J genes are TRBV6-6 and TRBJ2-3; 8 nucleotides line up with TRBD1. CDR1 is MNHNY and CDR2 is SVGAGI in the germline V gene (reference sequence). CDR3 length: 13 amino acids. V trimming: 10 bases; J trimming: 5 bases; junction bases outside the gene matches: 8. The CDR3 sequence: CATGGPSGDTQYF. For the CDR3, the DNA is TGTGCCACAGGGGGCCCTTCGGGAGATACGCAGTATTTT.

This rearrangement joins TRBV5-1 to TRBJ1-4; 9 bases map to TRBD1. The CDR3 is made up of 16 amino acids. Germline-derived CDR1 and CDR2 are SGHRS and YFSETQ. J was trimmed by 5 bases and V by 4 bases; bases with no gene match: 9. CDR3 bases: TGCGCCAGCAGCGGTCATCCGGGACAGGGCAATGAAAAACTGTTTTTT. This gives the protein CASSGHPGQGNEKLFF.

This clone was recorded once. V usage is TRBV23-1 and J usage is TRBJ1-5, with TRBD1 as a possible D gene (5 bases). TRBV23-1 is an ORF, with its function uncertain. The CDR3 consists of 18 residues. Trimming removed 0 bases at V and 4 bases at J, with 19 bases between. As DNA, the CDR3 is TGCGCCAGCAGTCAATCAGGGGAGCAGGTCCAGATGAATCAGCCCCAGCATTTT. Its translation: CASSQSGEQVQMNQPQHF.

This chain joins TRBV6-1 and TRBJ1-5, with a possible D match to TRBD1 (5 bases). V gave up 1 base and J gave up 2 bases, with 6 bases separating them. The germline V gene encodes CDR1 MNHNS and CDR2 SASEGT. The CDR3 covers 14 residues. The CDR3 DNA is TGTGCCAGCAGTGAAGTGGGGGGCAATCAGCCCCAGCATTTT. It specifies CASSEVGGNQPQHF.

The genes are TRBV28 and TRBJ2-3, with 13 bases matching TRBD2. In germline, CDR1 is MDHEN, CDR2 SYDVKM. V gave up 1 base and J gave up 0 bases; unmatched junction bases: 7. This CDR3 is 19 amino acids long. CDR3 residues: CASSLSGLAGKTSTDTQYF. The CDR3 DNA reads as TGTGCCAGCAGTTTATCGGGACTAGCGGGGAAAACTAGCACAGATACGCAGTATTTT.

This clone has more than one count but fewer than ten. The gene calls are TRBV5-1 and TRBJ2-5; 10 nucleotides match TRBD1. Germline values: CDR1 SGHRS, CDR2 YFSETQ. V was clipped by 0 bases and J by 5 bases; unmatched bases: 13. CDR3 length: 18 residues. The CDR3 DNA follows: TGCGCCAGCAGCTTGGGCCTCAGGGACAGGGGCGATTCGGAGACCCAGTACTTC. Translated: CASSLGLRDRGDSETQYF.

CDR3 sequence reads: CASSVYRGGYTF. CDR3 DNA: TGTGCCAGCAGCGTATACAGGGGAGGCTACACCTTC. The rearrangement links TRBV4-2 to TRBJ1-2; 7 nucleotides match TRBD1. The germline gives CDR1 LGHNA, CDR2 YNFKEQ. J lost 8 bases, V lost 5 bases, and 5 bases had no gene match. The CDR3 sequence is 12 residues long.

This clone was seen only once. In DNA form, the CDR3 reads TGCGCCAGCAGCCCCGACCAATATGGCTACACCTTC. Protein: CASSPDQYGYTF. The chain carries TRBV5-1 and TRBJ1-2; D is uncertain. V was pared by 4 bases and J by 5 bases, with 9 bases between. Looked up from germline, CDR1 is SGHRS and CDR2 is YFSETQ. CDR3 size: 12 residues.

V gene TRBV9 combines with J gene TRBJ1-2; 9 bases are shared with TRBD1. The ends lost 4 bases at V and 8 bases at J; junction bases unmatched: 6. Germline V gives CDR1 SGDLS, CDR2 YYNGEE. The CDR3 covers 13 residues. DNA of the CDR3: TGTGCCAGCAGCAGGGACAGGGCTCGGGGCTACACCTTC. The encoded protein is CASSRDRARGYTF.

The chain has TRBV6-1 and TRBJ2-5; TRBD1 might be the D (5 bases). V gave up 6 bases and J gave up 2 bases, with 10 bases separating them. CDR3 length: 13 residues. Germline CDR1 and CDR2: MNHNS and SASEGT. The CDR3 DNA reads TGTGCCAGCAGAAGGGGCCCGCAAGAGACCCAGTACTTC. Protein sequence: CASRRGPQETQYF.

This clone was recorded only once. The CDR3 DNA sequence: TGTGCCAGCAGCTTAGGGGGGTTCACTGAAGCTTTCTTT. This codes for CASSLGGFTEAFF. V is TRBV7-2 and J is TRBJ1-1; possibly TRBD1 for D (5 bases). The V end was cut by 1 base, the J end by 4 bases, with 7 bases between. Germline values: CDR1 SGHTA, CDR2 FQGNSA. The CDR3 has 13 amino acids. Supplemented by reference TRBV7-2 and TRBJ1-1, the full variable domain reads GAGVSQSPSNKVTEKGKDVELRCDPISGHTALYWYRQSLGQGLEFLIYFQGNSAPDKSGLPSDRFSAERTGGSVSTLTIQRTQQEDSAVYLCASSLGGFTEAFFGQGTRLTVV.

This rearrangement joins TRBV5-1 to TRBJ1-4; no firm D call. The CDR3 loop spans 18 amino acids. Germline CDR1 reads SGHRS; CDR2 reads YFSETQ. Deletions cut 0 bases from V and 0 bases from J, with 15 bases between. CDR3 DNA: TGCGCCAGCAGCTTGGAGCAGGTTATAGGCGCAACTAATGAAAAACTGTTTTTT. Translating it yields CASSLEQVIGATNEKLFF.